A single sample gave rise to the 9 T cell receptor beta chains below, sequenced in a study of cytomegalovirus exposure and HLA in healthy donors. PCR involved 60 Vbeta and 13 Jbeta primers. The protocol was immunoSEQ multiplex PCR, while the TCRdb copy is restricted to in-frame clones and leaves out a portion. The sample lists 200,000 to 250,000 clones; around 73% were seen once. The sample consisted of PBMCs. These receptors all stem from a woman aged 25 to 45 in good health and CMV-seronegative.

This CDR3 is CASSFHGRASGYTF. CDR3 in DNA: TGTGCCAGCAGTTTTCACGGCAGGGCGTCCGGCTACACCTTC. This chain links TRBV27 with TRBJ1-2, with D possibly TRBD1 on 5 matching bases. The CDR3 runs 14 residues. Trimming pared 3 bases from V and 8 bases from J, leaving 16 bases between. Germline V gene lookup returns CDR1 MNHEY and CDR2 SMNVEV (reference sequence).

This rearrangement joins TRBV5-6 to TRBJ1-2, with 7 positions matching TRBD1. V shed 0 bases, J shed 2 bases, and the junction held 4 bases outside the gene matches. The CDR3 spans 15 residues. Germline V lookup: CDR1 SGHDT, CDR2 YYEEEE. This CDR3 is CASSLGDRENYGYTF. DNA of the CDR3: TGTGCCAGCAGCTTGGGGGACAGAGAGAACTATGGCTACACCTTC.

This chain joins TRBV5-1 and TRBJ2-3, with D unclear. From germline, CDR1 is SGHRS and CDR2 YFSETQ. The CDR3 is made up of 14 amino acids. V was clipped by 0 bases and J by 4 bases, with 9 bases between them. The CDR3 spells CASSLEKPADTQYF. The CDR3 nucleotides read TGCGCCAGCAGCTTGGAGAAACCAGCAGATACGCAGTATTTT. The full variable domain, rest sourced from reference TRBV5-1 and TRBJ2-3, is KAGVTQTPRYLIKTRGQQVTLSCSPISGHRSVSWYQQTPGQGLQFLFEYFSETQRNKGNFPGRFSGRQFSNSRSEMNVSTLELGDSALYLCASSLEKPADTQYFGPGTRLTVL.

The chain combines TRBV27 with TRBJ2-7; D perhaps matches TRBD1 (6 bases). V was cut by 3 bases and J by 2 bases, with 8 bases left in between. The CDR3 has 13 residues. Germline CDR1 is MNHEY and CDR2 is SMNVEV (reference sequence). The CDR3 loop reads CASSFRTAYEQYF. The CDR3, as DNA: TGTGCCAGCAGTTTTCGGACAGCCTACGAGCAGTACTTC.

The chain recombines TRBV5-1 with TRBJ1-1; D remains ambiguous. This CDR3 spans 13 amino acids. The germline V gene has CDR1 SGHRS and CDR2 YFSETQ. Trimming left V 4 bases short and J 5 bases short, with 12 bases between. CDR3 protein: CASSLQDNTEAFF. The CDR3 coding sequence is TGCGCCAGCAGCCTCCAGGATAATACTGAAGCTTTCTTT.

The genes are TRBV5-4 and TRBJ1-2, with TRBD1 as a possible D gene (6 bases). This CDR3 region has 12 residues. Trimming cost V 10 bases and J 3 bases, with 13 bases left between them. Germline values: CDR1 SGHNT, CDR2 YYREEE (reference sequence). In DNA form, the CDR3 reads TGTGCCCAGGGGATGTTGGACTATGGCTACACCTTC. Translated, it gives CAQGMLDYGYTF.

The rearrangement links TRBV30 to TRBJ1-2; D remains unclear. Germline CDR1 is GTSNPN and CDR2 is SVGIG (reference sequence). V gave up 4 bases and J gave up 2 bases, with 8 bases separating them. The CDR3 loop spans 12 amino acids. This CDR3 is CAWTTFNYGYTF. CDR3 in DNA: TGTGCCTGGACGACATTCAACTATGGCTACACCTTC.

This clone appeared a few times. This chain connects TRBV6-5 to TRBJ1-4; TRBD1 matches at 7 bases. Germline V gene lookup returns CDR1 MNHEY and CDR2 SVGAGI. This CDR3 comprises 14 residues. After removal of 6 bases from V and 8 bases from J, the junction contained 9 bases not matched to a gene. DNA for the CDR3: TGTGCCAGCAGCCTTGACAGGGTCCGGGAAAAACTGTTTTTT. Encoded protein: CASSLDRVREKLFF.

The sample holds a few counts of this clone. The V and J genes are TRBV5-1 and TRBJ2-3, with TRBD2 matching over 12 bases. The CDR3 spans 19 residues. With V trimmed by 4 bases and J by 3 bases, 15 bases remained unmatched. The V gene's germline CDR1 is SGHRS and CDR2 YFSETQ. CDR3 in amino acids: CASSLTHPPTSGGTDTQYF. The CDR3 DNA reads TGCGCCAGCAGCCTAACTCACCCTCCGACTAGCGGGGGTACAGATACGCAGTATTTT.